Detailed here is one TCR beta chain. What it recognizes is unknown. Germline loops: CDR1 SGHVS, CDR2 FNYEAQ. CDR3 length: 15 amino acids. Germline trimming cut 3 bases from V and 4 bases from J; bases unmatched to any gene: 3. This entry belongs to a study of cytomegalovirus exposure and HLA in healthy donors. The overall study: As an earlier analysis found, around 190 million T cells yielded about 120 million unique TCR beta sequences.

General observations from the study: With high specificity and sensitivity, the classifier reportedly diagnosed cytomegalovirus status. Testing in vitro showed three CMV-associated chains specific for CMV antigens.

PCR used 60 Vbeta primers and 13 Jbeta primers. Assay used: immunoSEQ multiplex PCR; TCRdb lists only in-frame clones, some missing. The sample has more than 110,000 clones, about three quarters seen once; the top ten hold roughly an eighth. The sequenced sample was PBMCs. This sequence originates from a human donor in good health. This chain connects TRBV7-6 to TRBJ2-2; 9 positions match TRBD2. The CDR3 DNA sequence: TGTGCCAGCAGCTTGGCTAGCGGGGCCACCGGGGAGCTGTTTTTT. This translates into CASSLASGATGELFF.